The 9 T cell receptor beta chains presented below share a single source sample, sequenced in a study of T cells in Graves' hyperthyroidism and ophthalmopathy. Amplified regions were TCR beta CDR3 sequences from RNA transcripts. The HTBI primer set was used in a first-round RT-PCR of the TCR CDR3. TCRdb ran MiXCR on the multiplex PCR reads and lists one entry per CDR3 protein. The table includes a few hundred thousand distinct CDR3 sequences, more than 15% detected once. Sequencing was carried out using blood. The receptors originated from a woman in her thirties with Graves' hyperthyroidism.

This clonotype was counted between two and nine times. The rearrangement uses TRBV25-1 and TRBJ2-1, with unresolved D. Germline CDR1 MGHDK, CDR2 SYGVNS. V gave up 1 base and J gave up 1 base, with 5 bases separating them. CDR3 size: 14 residues. This chain's CDR3 is CASSESESYNEQFF. Written as DNA, the CDR3 is TGTGCCAGCAGTGAATCAGAATCCTACAATGAGCAGTTCTTC.

Remarks on this clonotype: This may arise from a read error, as a much more abundant clone is one base away. V and J are TRBV2 and TRBJ2-7; D is unclear. V lost 0 bases, J lost 6 bases, and 9 bases lay in between. The germline CDR1 and CDR2 sequences are SNHLY and FYNNEI. CDR3 length equals 13 residues. CDR3 DNA sequence: TGTGCCAGCAGTGAAGCGCTGGTCTCCGAGCAGTACTTC. Protein: CASSEALVSEQYF. Looking up the rest from reference TRBV2 and TRBJ2-7 gives the full variable domain: EPEVTQTPSHQVTQMGQEVILRCVPISNHLYFYWYRQILGQKVEFLVSFYNNEISEKSEIFDDQFSVERPDGSNFTLKIRSTKLEDSAMYFCASSEALVSEQYFGPGTRLTVT.

This clonotype was counted at least ten times. The chain recombines TRBV7-2 with TRBJ2-1; TRBD2 matches at 8 bases. V shed 0 bases and J 10 bases; nucleotides not matched to a gene: 11. There are 16 residues in the CDR3. The germline CDR1 and CDR2 sequences are SGHTA and FQGNSA. As DNA, the CDR3 is TGTGCCAGCAGCTTAGCTGGGACTAGGCCGTCGCCCGAGCAGTTCTTC. This codes for CASSLAGTRPSPEQFF.

The chain employs TRBV15 and TRBJ2-3; tentative D call: TRBD1 (5 bases). Per germline, CDR1 LNHNV and CDR2 YYDKDF (reference sequence). V gave up 3 bases and J gave up 8 bases, with 15 bases separating them. The CDR3 totals 14 residues. CDR3 nucleotides: TGTGCCACCAGCAGCCGCAGGGATGCAGCTACGCAGTATTTT. Translating it yields CATSSRRDAATQYF.

This clonotype has a handful of counts. The V and J genes are TRBV7-9 and TRBJ1-4; 11 nucleotides align to TRBD1. The junction had 14 bases not matched to a gene; V was cut back by 11 bases and J by 0 bases. This CDR3 is built from 18 residues. CDR1 SEHNR and CDR2 FQNEAQ come from the germline V gene (reference sequence). The CDR3 DNA reads as TGTGCCTCACTGTTTACCCTGGGACAGGGGGCAACTAATGAAAAACTGTTTTTT. Translation: CASLFTLGQGATNEKLFF.

With regard to this clonotype: A read error may be the cause here, since a much bigger clone is one base away. The rearrangement uses TRBV6-1 and TRBJ2-3, with 12 bases identical to TRBD2. CDR3 length equals 14 residues. Germline CDR1 MNHNS, CDR2 SASEGT. The CDR3 spells CASGLAGWKDMQYF. The CDR3 bases are TGTGCCAGTGGACTAGCGGGATGGAAAGATATGCAGTATTTT.

The rearrangement joins TRBV7-9 to TRBJ2-7; D might be TRBD1 (5 bases). The V gene lost 2 bases and the J gene lost 6 bases, with 11 bases spanning the gap. Germline V lookup: CDR1 SEHNR, CDR2 FQNEAQ (reference sequence). This CDR3 has 13 amino acids. DNA of the CDR3: TGTGCCAGCAGCTTACAGGGTTTGGGCGAGCAGTACTTC. Translation: CASSLQGLGEQYF.

In regard to this clonotype: A much larger clone differs by one base, so this may be a read error. J is TRBJ2-7 and V is TRBV6-5, with 9 bases that match TRBD1. The CDR3 extends over 15 amino acids. The V gene's germline CDR1 is MNHEY and CDR2 SVGAGI. CDR3 nucleotides: TGTGCCAGCAATTACTTACAGGGGGCTTCATACGAGCAGTACTTC. Protein: CASNYLQGASYEQYF.

Concerning this clonotype: The junction departs from germline at one end; a sequencing error may be responsible. The genes are TRBV5-1 and TRBJ2-6, with TRBD1 identical over 7 bases. The length of the CDR3 is 16 residues. In germline, CDR1 is SGHRS, CDR2 YFSETQ. CDR3: CAGRTGTDSGANVLTF. For the CDR3, the DNA is TGCGCCGGCAGGACCGGGACAGACTCTGGGGCCAACGTCCTGACTTTC.